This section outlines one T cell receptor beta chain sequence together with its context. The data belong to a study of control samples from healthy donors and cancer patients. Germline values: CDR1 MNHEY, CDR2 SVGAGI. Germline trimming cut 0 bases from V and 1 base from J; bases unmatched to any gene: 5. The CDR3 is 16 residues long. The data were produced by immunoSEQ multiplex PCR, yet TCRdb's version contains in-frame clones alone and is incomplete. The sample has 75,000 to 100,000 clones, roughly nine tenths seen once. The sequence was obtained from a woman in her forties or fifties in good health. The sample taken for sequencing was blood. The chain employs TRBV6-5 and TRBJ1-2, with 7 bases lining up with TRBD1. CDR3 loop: CASSYSQGTINYGYTF. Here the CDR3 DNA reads TGTGCCAGCAGTTACTCACAGGGGACAATTAACTATGGCTACACCTTC.